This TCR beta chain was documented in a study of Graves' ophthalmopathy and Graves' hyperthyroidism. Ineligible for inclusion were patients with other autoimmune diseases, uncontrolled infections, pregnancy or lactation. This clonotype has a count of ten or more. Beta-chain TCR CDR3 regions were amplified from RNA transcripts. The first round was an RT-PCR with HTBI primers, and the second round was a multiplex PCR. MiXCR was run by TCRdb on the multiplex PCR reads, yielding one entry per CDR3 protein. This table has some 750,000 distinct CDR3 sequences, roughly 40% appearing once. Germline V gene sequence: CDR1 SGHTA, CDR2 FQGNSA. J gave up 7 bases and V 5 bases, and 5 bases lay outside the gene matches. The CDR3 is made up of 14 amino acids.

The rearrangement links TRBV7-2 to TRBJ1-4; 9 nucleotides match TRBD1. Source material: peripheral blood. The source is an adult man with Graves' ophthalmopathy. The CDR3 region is CASSQTGGGEKLFF. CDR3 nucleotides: TGTGCCAGCAGCCAGACAGGGGGAGGTGAAAAACTGTTTTTT. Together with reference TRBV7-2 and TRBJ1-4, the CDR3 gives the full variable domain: GAGVSQSPSNKVTEKGKDVELRCDPISGHTALYWYRQSLGQGLEFLIYFQGNSAPDKSGLPSDRFSAERTGGSVSTLTIQRTQQEDSAVYLCASSQTGGGEKLFFGSGTQLSVL.